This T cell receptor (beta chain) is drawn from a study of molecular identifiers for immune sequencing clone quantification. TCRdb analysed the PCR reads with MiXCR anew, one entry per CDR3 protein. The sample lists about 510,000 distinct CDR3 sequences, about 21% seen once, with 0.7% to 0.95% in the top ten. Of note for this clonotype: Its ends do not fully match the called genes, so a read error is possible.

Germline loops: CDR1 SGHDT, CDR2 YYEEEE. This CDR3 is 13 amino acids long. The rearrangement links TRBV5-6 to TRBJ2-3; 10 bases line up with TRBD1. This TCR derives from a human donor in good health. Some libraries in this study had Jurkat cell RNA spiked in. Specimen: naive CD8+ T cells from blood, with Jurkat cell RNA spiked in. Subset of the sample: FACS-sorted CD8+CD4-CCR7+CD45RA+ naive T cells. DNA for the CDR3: TGTGCCAGCAGCTTGGGTGGACAGGGGGACTCCAATTTT. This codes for CASSLGGQGDSNF. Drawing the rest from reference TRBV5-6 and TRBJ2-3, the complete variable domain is DAGVTQSPTHLIKTRGQQVTLRCSPKSGHDTVSWYQQALGQGPQFIFQYYEEEERQRGNFPDRFSGHQFPNYSSELNVNALLLGDSALYLCASSLGGQGDSNFGPGTRLTVL.